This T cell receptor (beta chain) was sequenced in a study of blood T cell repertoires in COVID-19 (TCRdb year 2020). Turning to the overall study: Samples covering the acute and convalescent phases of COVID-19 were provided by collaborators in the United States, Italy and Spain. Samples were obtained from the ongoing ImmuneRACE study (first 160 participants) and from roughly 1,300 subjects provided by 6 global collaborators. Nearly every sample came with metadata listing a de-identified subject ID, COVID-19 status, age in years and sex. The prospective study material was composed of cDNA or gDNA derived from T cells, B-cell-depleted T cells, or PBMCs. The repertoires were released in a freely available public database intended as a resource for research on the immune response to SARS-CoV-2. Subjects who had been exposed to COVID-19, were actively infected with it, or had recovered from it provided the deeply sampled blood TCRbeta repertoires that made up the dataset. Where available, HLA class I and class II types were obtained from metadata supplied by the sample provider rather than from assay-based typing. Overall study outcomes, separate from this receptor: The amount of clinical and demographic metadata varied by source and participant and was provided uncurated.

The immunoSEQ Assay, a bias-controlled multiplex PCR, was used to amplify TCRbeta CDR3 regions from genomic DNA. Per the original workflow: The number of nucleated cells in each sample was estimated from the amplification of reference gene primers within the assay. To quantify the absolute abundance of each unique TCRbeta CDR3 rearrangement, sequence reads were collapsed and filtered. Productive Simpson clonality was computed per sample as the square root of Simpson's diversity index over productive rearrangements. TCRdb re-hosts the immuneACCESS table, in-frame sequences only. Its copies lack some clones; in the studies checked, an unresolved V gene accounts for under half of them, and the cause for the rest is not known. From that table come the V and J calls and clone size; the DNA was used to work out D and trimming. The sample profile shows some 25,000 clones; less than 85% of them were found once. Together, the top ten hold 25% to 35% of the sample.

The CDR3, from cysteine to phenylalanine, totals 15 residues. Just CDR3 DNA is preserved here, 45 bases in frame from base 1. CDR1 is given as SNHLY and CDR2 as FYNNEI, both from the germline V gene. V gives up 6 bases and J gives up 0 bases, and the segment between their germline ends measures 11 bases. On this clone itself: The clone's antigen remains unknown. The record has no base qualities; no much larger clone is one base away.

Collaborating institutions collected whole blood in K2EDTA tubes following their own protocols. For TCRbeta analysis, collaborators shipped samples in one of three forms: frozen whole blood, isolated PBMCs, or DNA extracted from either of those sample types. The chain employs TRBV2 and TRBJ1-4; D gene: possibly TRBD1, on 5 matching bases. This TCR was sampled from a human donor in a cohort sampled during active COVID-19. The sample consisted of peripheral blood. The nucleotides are TGTGCCAGCAGAGAGATGACAGCAACTAATGAAAAACTGTTTTTT. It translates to CASREMTATNEKLFF.